The clone carrying this T cell receptor beta chain came up many times. Its antigen is undetermined. The sample originates from a study of neurological immune-mediated disorders. Via MiXCR, TCRdb re-called the 5' RACE reads, giving one row per CDR3 protein. The repertoire includes 30,000 or so distinct CDR3 sequences, approximately 4.5% of them detected once, and 23% sits in the top ten. CDR3 length: 14 residues. V lost 3 bases to trimming and J lost 6 bases, with 15 bases between them. CDR1 SGHRS and CDR2 YFSETQ come from the germline V gene. Whole-study findings and limits: In HTLV-1-associated myelopathy, TCR clonal expansion was greatest, and in multiple sclerosis it was least, below healthy controls. Sharing of CDR3 amino acid sequences among expanded clones across subjects was absent, suggesting private repertoires in all groups.

The source material was PBMCs. This chain joins TRBV5-1 and TRBJ1-2; TRBD1 is a possible D gene (5 bases). The source is a man between 18 and 35 years old in good health. CDR3 DNA sequence: TGCGCCAGCAGCTCGTCGGGGGATAATCATGGCTACACCTTC. Its protein product is CASSSSGDNHGYTF.